Shown below are 10 T cell receptor beta chains from a single sample sequenced in a study of blood T cell repertoires in COVID-19. The method was immunoSEQ multiplex PCR; TCRdb's version includes in-frame clones alone and lacks a portion of them. The sample includes tens of thousands of clones, approximately 81% of them seen just once. Sequenced input: peripheral blood. The source is a man between 45 and 60 years old with acute or convalescent COVID-19.

The chain is built from TRBV6-5 and TRBJ1-2; D is ambiguous. V lost 0 bases and J lost 4, with 15 bases in between. The germline gives CDR1 MNHEY, CDR2 SVGAGI. The CDR3 spans 16 residues. The CDR3 DNA sequence: TGTGCCAGCAGTTACTCGAGGACTCCCTCAGGCTATGGCTACACCTTC. It yields the protein CASSYSRTPSGYGYTF.

This clone occurred once. This chain uses TRBV24-1 with TRBJ2-7; D is perhaps TRBD1 (6 bases). Germline CDR1 KGHDR, CDR2 SFDVKD. CDR3 size: 13 residues. V lost 5 bases and J 4 bases, leaving 11 bases between the germline ends. As DNA, the CDR3 is TGTGCCACCAGTGTGGGACACACTTACGAGCAGTACTTC. Translated: CATSVGHTYEQYF.

The V and J genes are TRBV4-1 and TRBJ2-5; D is possibly TRBD2 (6 bases). The CDR3 runs 12 residues. Germline CDR1 and CDR2: MGHRA and YSYEKL. V was clipped by 0 bases and J by 9 bases, with 8 bases between them. CDR3 amino acids: CASSQEWGAQYF. The DNA for the CDR3 is TGCGCCAGCAGCCAAGAGTGGGGGGCCCAGTACTTC.

The V gene is TRBV10-3, the J gene TRBJ2-3, with a weak D call TRBD2 (6 bases). Trimming stripped 4 bases from V and 2 bases from J, with 16 bases between. CDR1 is ENHRY and CDR2 is SYGVKD in the germline V gene. CDR3 length equals 16 residues. CDR3 DNA sequence: TGTGCCATCAGTGGTACCTACCCGGGGGACACAGATACGCAGTATTTT. It translates to CAISGTYPGDTDTQYF.

The V and J genes are TRBV18 and TRBJ1-2; no firm D call. There are 14 residues in the CDR3. CDR1 is KGHSH and CDR2 is LQKENI in the germline V gene. V was cut by 2 bases and J by 0 bases, with 7 bases left in between. This CDR3 reads CASSPNSPNYGYTF. Here the CDR3 DNA reads TGTGCCAGCTCACCAAACAGCCCTAACTATGGCTACACCTTC.

A single count supports this clone. This chain connects TRBV5-8 to TRBJ1-5; tentatively, D is TRBD1 (5 bases). Trimming removed 4 bases from V and 7 bases from J, with 12 bases in between. The CDR3 spans 13 residues. Germline V gene lookup returns CDR1 SGHTS and CDR2 YDEGEE. The CDR3 nucleotides read TGTGCCAGCAGCCCGACGGGGGGACAGCCCCAGCATTTT. Its protein is CASSPTGGQPQHF.

Turning to this clone: The same CDR3 can be traced to other DNA sequences in this sample. V is TRBV5-5 and J is TRBJ1-2, with D perhaps matching TRBD1 (6 bases). V was pared by 0 bases and J by 0 bases, with 6 bases between. This CDR3 spans 14 amino acids. CDR1 is SGHKS and CDR2 is YYEKEE in the germline V gene (reference sequence). The CDR3 DNA is TGTGCCAGCAGCTTGGGACAGGCTAACTATGGCTACACCTTC. Translation: CASSLGQANYGYTF. Filled out from reference TRBV5-5 and TRBJ1-2, the complete variable domain reads DAGVTQSPTHLIKTRGQQVTLRCSPISGHKSVSWYQQVLGQGPQFIFQYYEKEERGRGNFPDRFSARQFPNYSSELNVNALLLGDSALYLCASSLGQANYGYTFGSGTRLTVV.

V gene TRBV5-5 combines with J gene TRBJ2-2, with 10 bases identical to TRBD2. This CDR3 has 17 residues. Germline V gene lookup returns CDR1 SGHKS and CDR2 YYEKEE (reference sequence). V gave up 3 bases and J gave up 4 bases; unmatched junction bases: 9. CDR3 bases: TGTGCCAGCAGCTGGGCTAGCGGGAGATCGGGCACCGGGGAGCTGTTTTTT. Protein sequence: CASSWASGRSGTGELFF.

This rearrangement joins TRBV5-1 to TRBJ1-1, with D possibly TRBD1 on 5 matching bases. Germline CDR1 and CDR2: SGHRS and YFSETQ. Trimming removed 0 bases at V and 4 bases at J, with 13 bases between. The CDR3 consists of 15 residues. The CDR3 coding sequence is TGCGCCAGCAGCTTGGAAGTAGGAGGGGTCACTGAAGCTTTCTTT. This encodes CASSLEVGGVTEAFF.

The CDR3, as DNA: TGTGCCAGCAGCTTAAAGGGGCAGGGGGAAAGAAACACCATATATTTT. Translating gives CASSLKGQGERNTIYF. The chain employs TRBV7-3 and TRBJ1-3; TRBD1 matches at 7 bases. Losses at the gene ends were 1 base for V and 5 bases for J; bases not matched to a gene: 8. This CDR3 is 16 amino acids long. CDR1 and CDR2 (germline): SGHTA, FQGTGA.